The sample holds one count of the clone carrying this TCR beta chain. This sample is drawn from a study of blood T cell repertoires in COVID-19. Study-wide background: Sites in the United States, Italy and Spain provided acute and convalescent COVID-19 samples. PBMCs, B-cell-depleted T cells, or T cells provided the cDNA or gDNA that made up the material.

This CDR3 contains 12 residues. J lost 8 bases, V lost 4 bases, and 3 bases had no gene match. Looked up from germline, CDR1 is SGHVS and CDR2 is FQNEAQ. Authors' analysis steps: For nucleated cells, counts were estimated from reference gene primer amplification. Measured with immunoSEQ multiplex PCR; TCRdb has only the in-frame clones, and not every one. The V and J calls and clone size come from that table; D and trimming were worked out from the DNA. The data contain over 110,000 clones, 60% to 85% of them singletons. This rearrangement joins TRBV7-8 to TRBJ2-3, with TRBD1 matching over 7 bases. Material for sequencing was peripheral blood. The sequence came from a woman in her sixties or seventies with acute or convalescent COVID-19. DNA for the CDR3: TGTGCCAGCAGCTCTAGGGGGCTTACGCAGTATTTT. Its translation: CASSSRGLTQYF.